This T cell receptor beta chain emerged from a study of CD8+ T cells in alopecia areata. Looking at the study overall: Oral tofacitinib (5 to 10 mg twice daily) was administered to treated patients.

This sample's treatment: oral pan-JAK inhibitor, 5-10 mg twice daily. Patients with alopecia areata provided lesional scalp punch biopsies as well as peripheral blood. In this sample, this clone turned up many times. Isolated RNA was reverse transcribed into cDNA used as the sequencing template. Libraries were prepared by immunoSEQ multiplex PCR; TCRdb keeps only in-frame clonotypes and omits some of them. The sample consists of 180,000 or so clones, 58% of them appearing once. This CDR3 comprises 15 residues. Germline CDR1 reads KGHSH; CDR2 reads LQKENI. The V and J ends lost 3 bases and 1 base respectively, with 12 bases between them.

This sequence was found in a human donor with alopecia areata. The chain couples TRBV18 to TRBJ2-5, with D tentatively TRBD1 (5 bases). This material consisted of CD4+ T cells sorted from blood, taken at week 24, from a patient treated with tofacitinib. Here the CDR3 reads CASSPLAGPQETQYF. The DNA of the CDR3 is TGTGCCAGCTCACCTCTCGCAGGGCCCCAAGAGACCCAGTACTTC. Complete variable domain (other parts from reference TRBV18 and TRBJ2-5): NAGVMQNPRHLVRRRGQEARLRCSPMKGHSHVYWYRQLPEEGLKFMVYLQKENIIDESGMPKERFSAEFPKEGPSILRIQQVVRGDSAAYFCASSPLAGPQETQYFGPGTRLLVL.